This paragraph covers one T cell receptor (beta chain) sequence. Its cognate antigen has yet to be identified. No base quality values were provided; no much bigger clone lies one nucleotide off. Library generation was performed with the immunoSEQ multiplex PCR assay. Processing in the source paper ran as follows. To diagnose cytomegalovirus status from the catalog of TCR beta chain sequences, a statistical classification framework was built. What TCRdb holds here is the immuneACCESS table cut down to in-frame rearrangements. Part of the clones is not present; checked against another copy, under half of the missing clones reflect an unresolved V gene, and the others are unexplained. The V and J calls and clone size come from that table; D and trimming were worked out from the DNA. This sample has roughly 100,000 clones in its table, and 88% of those were observed once. 1.5% to 2% of the sample is taken by the ten largest.

This entry is derived from a study of cytomegalovirus exposure and HLA in healthy donors (dated by TCRdb to about 2017). At the level of the whole study: The 666 repertoires of the first cohort and the 110 or so validation repertoires were produced on the same platform, according to a later analysis. In addition to the first cohort of several hundred subjects, a separate validation cohort of about 120 different subjects was used. The study aimed to test whether signatures of past pathogen exposure could be identified by cataloging public T cell receptors. The study combined high-throughput TCR immunosequencing, statistical association of individual TCRs with disease status, and machine learning to predict cytomegalovirus infection status.

The donors belonged to the validation cohort of roughly 120 subjects, which was separate from the approximately 700-subject first cohort. The germline V gene yields SGHDT for CDR1 and YYEEEE for CDR2. From V the trimming removes 3 bases and from J it removes 5 bases, while the gene matches leave 13 bases of the junction unaccounted for. Counted from cysteine to phenylalanine, this CDR3 has 17 amino acids. The kept DNA is CDR3 alone, 51 bases in frame from the first base. Summary of the overall study and its limitations: The authors suggested that the approach could potentially be generalized to other disease states and immunological phenotypes. A later analysis had no HLA typing for the validation cohort, so co-occurrence there was scored across all 120 or so repertoires. Three of the identified cytomegalovirus-associated TCR beta chains were confirmed in vitro to be specific for cytomegalovirus antigens. The classifier was reported to diagnose cytomegalovirus status with high specificity and sensitivity in both the original and validation cohorts. Subsequent analysis determined that TCRs grouped into clusters in the first cohort also showed a tendency toward co-occurrence across the 130 or so validation repertoires, and about 93% of cluster scores exceeded 0. The study gave a list of 150 to 200 TCR beta chains associated with cytomegalovirus. Most TCR sequences were observed very rarely across donors, whereas some public TCRs were present in many individuals.

This chain joins TRBV5-6 to TRBJ2-5, with TRBD1 matching 10 junction bases. The sample comprised PBMCs. This sequence originates from a woman aged 18-35 years in good health and CMV-seropositive. The DNA is as follows: TGTGCCAGCAGCTCCCCCGGGGACAGGGGAGGGTGGGAGACCCAGTACTTC. Its coded protein is CASSSPGDRGGWETQYF.